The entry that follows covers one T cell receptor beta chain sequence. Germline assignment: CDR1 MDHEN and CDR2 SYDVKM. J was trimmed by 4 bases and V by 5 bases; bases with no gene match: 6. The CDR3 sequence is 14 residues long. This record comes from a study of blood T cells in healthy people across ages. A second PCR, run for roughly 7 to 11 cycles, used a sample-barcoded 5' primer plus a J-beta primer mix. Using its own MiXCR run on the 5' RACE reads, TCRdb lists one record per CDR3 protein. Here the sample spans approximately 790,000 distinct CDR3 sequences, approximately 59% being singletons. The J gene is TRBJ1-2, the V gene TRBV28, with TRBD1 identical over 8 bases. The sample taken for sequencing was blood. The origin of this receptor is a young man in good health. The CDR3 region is CASSPGQAPYGYTF. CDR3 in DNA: TGTGCCAGCAGTCCGGGACAGGCGCCCTATGGCTACACCTTC.